Listed below are T cell receptor beta chains from one sample, sequenced in a study of response to subunit inactivated influenza vaccine. From the RT-PCR reads, TCRdb called clonotypes with MiXCR, one entry per CDR3 protein. The sample consists of just over 300,000 distinct CDR3 sequences, 21% of them appearing once. The source was PBMCs from blood, collected 21 months after vaccination. The receptors originated from a man aged 50 to 69 who received an inactivated influenza vaccine. Each CDR3 is given with its conserved first and last residue. A D gene is named only where the DNA matches it firmly. Some rows have no size entry. The others give once, few or many, or a class for an expanded clone.

d_gene	v_gene	abundance	j_gene	CDR3nt	CDR3aa
NA	TRBV30	few	TRBJ1-6	TGTGCCTGGAGACAACCGGGCCCAAATTCACCCCTCCACTTT	CAWRQPGPNSPLHF
TRBD1	TRBV5-1	many	TRBJ1-5	TGTGCCAGCTCACTGTCAGGGGGTAGCAATCAGCCCCAGCATTTT	CASSLSGGSNQPQHF
TRBD1	TRBV7-9	many	TRBJ1-1	TGTGCCAGCAGCTTAGAGACAGGGTCCGCTGAAGCTTTCTTT	CASSLETGSAEAFF
NA	TRBV11-2	few	TRBJ1-5	TGTGCCAGCAGCTTAAGTACAGGCGGGCAGCCCCAGCATTTT	CASSLSTGGQPQHF
TRBD2	TRBV20-1	once	TRBJ2-7	TGCAGTGCTAGAGGCCTAGCGGGAGATCCCTACGAGCAGTACTTC	CSARGLAGDPYEQYF
NA	TRBV5-1	NA	TRBJ1-5	TGCGCCAGCAGCTTGGGGGCCGGTGGGTACAATCAGCCCCAGCATTTT	CASSLGAGGYNQPQHF
NA	TRBV4-3	NA	TRBJ1-6	TGCGCCAGCAGCCAAGAACACCGTAATTCACCCCTCCACTTT	CASSQEHRNSPLHF
TRBD1	TRBV5-5	few	TRBJ1-1	TGTGCCAGCAGCTGGGGGGGACAGCCTAGCATGAACACTGAAGCTTTCTTT	CASSWGGQPSMNTEAFF
NA	TRBV28	few	TRBJ2-5	TGTGCCACCATATCGATAGGGGGGTTTGTAGAGACCCAGTACTTC	CATISIGGFVETQYF
NA	TRBV3-1	many	TRBJ1-1	TGTGCCAGCAGCTCCATACAGGGAACTGAAGCTTTCTTT	CASSSIQGTEAFF
TRBD1	TRBV3-1	few	TRBJ1-5	TGTGCCAGCAGCCAAGGACCCACCGGGACAGGGGGCAATCAGCCCCAGCATTTT	CASSQGPTGTGGNQPQHF
NA	TRBV24-1	NA	TRBJ2-4	TGTGCCACTTCGGCTTCGGGAAACATTCAGTACTTC	CATSASGNIQYF
NA	TRBV7-9	few	TRBJ2-3	TGTGCCAGCAGCGACGAAGGACGGAGCACAGATACGCAGTATTTT	CASSDEGRSTDTQYF
NA	TRBV27	many	TRBJ1-2	TGTGCCAGCAGTTTAAAGCCAGTCCTCTATGGCTACACCTTC	CASSLKPVLYGYTF
NA	TRBV18	NA	TRBJ2-3	TGTGCCAGCTCACCATTCCAAGTCTTAGATACGCAGTATTTT	CASSPFQVLDTQYF
TRBD1	TRBV12-3/TRBV12-4	NA	TRBJ1-4	TGTGCCAGCAGTTTGTCTGACAGGGGTAATGAAAAACTGTTTTTT	CASSLSDRGNEKLFF
TRBD2	TRBV20-1	NA	TRBJ2-1	TGCAGTGCTCAGCGGGGGGTTCCCAACAATGAGCAGTTCTTC	CSAQRGVPNNEQFF
TRBD2	TRBV29-1	few	TRBJ2-7	TGCAGCGTTGAACTCCGGGACGGGGGGAACTACGAGCAGTACTTC	CSVELRDGGNYEQYF
NA	TRBV5-1	many	TRBJ1-6	TGCGCCAGCAGCTTGGCCATCACAGGCAATTCACCCCTCCACTTT	CASSLAITGNSPLHF
NA	TRBV3-1	NA	TRBJ2-6	TGTGCCAGCAGCCAAGTAGCTGGGGCCAACGTCCTGACTTTC	CASSQVAGANVLTF
NA	TRBV4-3	few	TRBJ2-2	TGCGCCAGCAGCCAAGGGGTATCGAACACCGGGGAGCTGTTTTTT	CASSQGVSNTGELFF
TRBD1	TRBV12-3/TRBV12-4	NA	TRBJ1-4	TGTGCCAGCAGTGGGGGGACAGGGGTATGGGAAAAACTGTTTTTT	CASSGGTGVWEKLFF
TRBD1	TRBV29-1	many	TRBJ1-2	TGCAGCGTTTATTCAGGGGGTTTAAACTATGGCTACACCTTC	CSVYSGGLNYGYTF
TRBD2	TRBV20-1	NA	TRBJ2-7	TGCAGTGCTAGTATCCAGCGGGGCACCTACGAGCAGTACTTC	CSASIQRGTYEQYF
NA	TRBV11-2	few	TRBJ1-1	TGTGCCAGCAGCTTAGAGCCGGCGGGGAACACTGAAGCTTTCTTT	CASSLEPAGNTEAFF